These 22 T cell receptor beta chains came from one sample sequenced in a study of CD8 T cells in Susac syndrome. An amount of RNA that ranged from about 0.45 to 1 ug was reverse transcribed with random hexamers. TCRdb re-derived calls from the immunoSEQ multiplex PCR reads in MiXCR, one entry per CDR3 protein. The sample contains 150,000 to 200,000 distinct CDR3 sequences, roughly 95% of which appear only once. What was sequenced was CD4+ T cells from PBMCs. The receptors were gathered from a human donor with multiple sclerosis.

The gene calls are TRBV21-1 and TRBJ2-7; TRBD2 reflects the table's D call only, with no check against the DNA. TRBV21-1 is a pseudogene segment. CDR3 size: 13 residues. CDR3 loop: CASSKKGRREQYF. The CDR3 DNA follows: TGTGCCAGCAGCAAAAAGGGCAGGAGGGAGCAGTACTTC.

This clonotype was counted once. The chain combines TRBV27 with TRBJ2-2; maybe TRBD2 (6 bases). The CDR3 runs 15 residues. V was clipped by 3 bases and J by 4 bases, with 12 bases between them. The V gene's germline CDR1 is MNHEY and CDR2 SMNVEV (reference sequence). Here the CDR3 reads CASSFGGPPTGELFF. DNA for the CDR3: TGTGCCAGCAGTTTCGGAGGGCCCCCCACCGGGGAGCTGTTTTTT.

In this sample, this clonotype turned up once. The V gene is TRBV30, the J gene TRBJ2-1, with D possibly TRBD2 on 5 matching bases. The germline V and J ends were trimmed by 0 bases and 4 bases, with 10 bases remaining between them. The germline CDR1 and CDR2 sequences are GTSNPN and SVGIG (reference sequence). CDR3 size: 14 residues. CDR3 sequence reads: CAWSVRSGYNEQFF. CDR3 coding DNA: TGTGCCTGGAGTGTACGGAGCGGATACAATGAGCAGTTCTTC.

V is TRBV7-2 and J is TRBJ2-5; TRBD2 aligns across 10 bases. V lost 5 bases and J lost 5; bases outside the gene matches: 5. This CDR3 is built from 14 residues. Germline lookup yields CDR1 SGHTA and CDR2 FQGNSA. CDR3 sequence: CASSPAGGPETQYF. As DNA, the CDR3 is TGTGCCAGCAGCCCAGCGGGAGGGCCGGAGACCCAGTACTTC.

V is TRBV29-1 and J is TRBJ2-5, with a weak D call TRBD1 (5 bases). CDR1 is SQVTM, CDR2 ANQGSEA, per germline. Between the trimmed V and J ends, which lost 3 bases and 1 base, there was a span of 12 bases. The CDR3 is made up of 14 amino acids. The CDR3 here is CSVDDEGAQETQYF. CDR3 nucleotides: TGCAGCGTTGACGACGAAGGGGCCCAAGAGACCCAGTACTTC.

Concerning this clonotype: One end of the junction fails to match germline, which may point to a read error. J is TRBJ2-6 and V is TRBV7-2; 15 nucleotides align to TRBD2. The CDR3 covers 19 residues. CDR1 is SGHTA and CDR2 is FQGNSA in the germline V gene. This CDR3 is CASSLGLAGGLGWANVLTF. The CDR3 region has the DNA TGTGCCAGCAGCCTGGGACTAGCGGGAGGTTTGGGTTGGGCCAACGTCCTGACGTTC.

The chain combines TRBV27 with TRBJ1-2, with D uncertain. Trimming took 3 bases from V and 8 from J, leaving 13 bases between them. The germline CDR1 and CDR2 sequences are MNHEY and SMNVEV (reference sequence). The CDR3 loop spans 13 amino acids. The CDR3 bases are TGTGCCAGCAGTTTCCGGGGTGAGATGGGCTACACCTTC. Its protein product is CASSFRGEMGYTF.

The chain carries TRBV19 and TRBJ2-1; 9 bases agree with TRBD1. J lost 9 bases, V lost 8 bases, and 8 bases had no gene match. This CDR3 comprises 13 residues. Per the germline V gene, CDR1 is LNHDA and CDR2 is SQIVND (reference sequence). The CDR3 region is CASGGQGIGEQFF. The CDR3 DNA reads as TGTGCCAGTGGCGGACAGGGGATCGGTGAGCAGTTCTTC.

The chain uses TRBV29-1 and TRBJ2-2; D not resolved. V shed 5 bases and J shed 1 base, with 5 bases lying between them. The CDR3 loop spans 12 amino acids. Looked up from germline, CDR1 is SQVTM and CDR2 is ANQGSEA. The CDR3 spells CSVLENTGELFF. CDR3 bases: TGCAGCGTTCTAGAGAACACCGGGGAGCTGTTTTTT.

V usage is TRBV28 and J usage is TRBJ2-5, with TRBD2 matching 11 bases. The CDR3 runs to 13 residues. Germline CDR1 reads MDHEN; CDR2 reads SYDVKM. The CDR3 loop reads CAGTSGNQETQYF. As DNA, the CDR3 is TGTGCGGGGACTAGCGGAAATCAAGAGACCCAGTACTTC.

The chain combines TRBV5-1 with TRBJ2-1; 10 bases align to TRBD1. Germline-derived CDR1 and CDR2 are SGHRS and YFSETQ. The CDR3 totals 15 residues. V dropped 4 bases and J dropped 4; count of bases not matched to a gene: 5. CDR3 nucleotide sequence: TGCGCCAGCAGCGAAGGGACAGGGGAATACAATGAGCAGTTCTTC. The encoded protein is CASSEGTGEYNEQFF.

This sequence joins TRBV12-3 or TRBV12-4 and TRBJ2-1; TRBD1 agrees at 10 bases. The V gene end was trimmed by 6 bases and the J gene end by 7 bases; junction bases not matched to a gene: 6. This CDR3 contains 14 residues. CDR3 loop: CASRGQGTPNEQFF. Written as DNA, the CDR3 is TGTGCCAGCAGGGGACAGGGGACCCCTAATGAGCAGTTCTTC.

CDR3 amino acids: CSARDRISAYTEAFF. The CDR3 DNA is TGCAGTGCTAGAGATCGAATAAGCGCATACACTGAAGCTTTCTTT. The chain recombines TRBV20-1 with TRBJ1-1; the D is unclear. The germline CDR1 and CDR2 sequences are DFQATT and SNEGSKA (reference sequence). Trimming removed 0 bases from V and 3 bases from J, with 14 bases in between. The CDR3 contains 15 residues.

The CDR3: CARVGHFNEKLFF. In nucleotides, the CDR3 is TGTGCCAGGGTGGGGCATTTCAATGAAAAACTGTTTTTT. The chain carries TRBV12-3 or TRBV12-4 and TRBJ1-4, with D perhaps TRBD1 (5 bases). The CDR3 contains 13 residues. Trimming removed 9 bases at V and 5 bases at J, with 13 bases between.

The chain employs TRBV5-1 and TRBJ2-3; D not certain. V lost 0 bases to trimming and J lost 5 bases, with 10 bases between them. Looked up from germline, CDR1 is SGHRS and CDR2 is YFSETQ. The CDR3 is 14 residues long. CDR3 in DNA: TGCGCCAGCAGCTTGGATAACCCCCTAGATACGCAGTATTTT. Translation: CASSLDNPLDTQYF.

The rearrangement links TRBV29-1 to TRBJ2-1, with D hard to call. Germline CDR1 and CDR2: SQVTM and ANQGSEA. Deletions cut 4 bases from V and 8 bases from J, with 15 bases between. CDR3 length: 13 amino acids. CDR3 nucleotide sequence: TGCAGCGTTGTTTCCATTTCCTGGGATGAGCAGTTCTTC. Translated: CSVVSISWDEQFF.

This sequence joins TRBV6-5 and TRBJ1-1; a weak D match, TRBD1 (5 bases). Trimming removed 6 bases at V and 12 bases at J, with 26 bases between. CDR3 length equals 15 residues. Looked up from germline, CDR1 is MNHEY and CDR2 is SVGAGI. In nucleotides, the CDR3 is TGTGCCAGCAGGCTGAACCCTGGGGGAGATCCGGCAACTTTCTTT. Encoded protein: CASRLNPGGDPATFF.

V usage is TRBV19 and J usage is TRBJ2-7; TRBD2 might be the D (5 bases). Trimming removed 5 bases at V and 6 bases at J, with 11 bases between. CDR1 LNHDA and CDR2 SQIVND come from the germline V gene (reference sequence). The CDR3 has 12 amino acids. The chain's CDR3 is CASSRAGSEQYF. The CDR3 DNA is TGTGCCAGTAGTCGGGCGGGTAGCGAGCAGTACTTC.

The rearrangement joins TRBV7-2 to TRBJ2-7, with TRBD2 as a possible D gene (6 bases). The CDR3 is made up of 13 amino acids. CDR1 SGHTA and CDR2 FQGNSA come from the germline V gene. Trimming stripped 2 bases from V and 7 bases from J, with 12 bases between. The CDR3 bases are TGTGCCAGCAGCTTATTAGTGGCGGGGGAGCAGTACTTC. Translation gives CASSLLVAGEQYF.

V usage is TRBV11-2 and J usage is TRBJ2-7; 10 nucleotides line up with TRBD1. Trimming cost V 9 bases and J 5 bases; bases outside gene matches: 10. The CDR3 has 14 amino acids. Germline CDR1 reads SGHAT; CDR2 reads FQNNGV. The CDR3, as DNA: TGTGCCAGTTCACCGGGACAGGGGTTCCACGAGCAGTACTTC. Residues: CASSPGQGFHEQYF.

The genes are TRBV11-2 and TRBJ1-4; D unresolved. CDR3 length equals 13 residues. Germline CDR1 SGHAT, CDR2 FQNNGV. Trimming stripped 5 bases from V and 9 bases from J, with 13 bases between. The chain's CDR3 is CASSPFYNQKLFF. CDR3 nucleotides: TGTGCCAGCAGCCCCTTTTATAACCAAAAACTGTTTTTT.

CDR3 residues: CASSPGGLVFYGYTF. The CDR3 DNA is TGTGCCAGCAGCCCAGGAGGCCTAGTCTTCTATGGCTACACCTTC. This chain connects TRBV7-6 to TRBJ1-2; no clear D gene. Deletions cut 5 bases from V and 4 bases from J, with 17 bases between. CDR3 length: 15 amino acids. Per germline, CDR1 SGHVS and CDR2 FNYEAQ.